This record covers a single T cell receptor beta chain. Per the authors' pipeline: Amplification of reference gene primers provided the estimated nucleated cell counts. Generated by immunoSEQ multiplex PCR, the TCRdb table keeps only in-frame clones and is missing some. The V and J calls and the clone size are those of that table, but D and trimming were determined from the DNA. Of some 87,000 clones listed, approximately 92% are singletons. The data are from a study of blood T cell repertoires in COVID-19. The germline V gene encodes CDR1 LGHNA and CDR2 YNFKEQ. V shed 3 bases and J 2 bases; nucleotides not matched to a gene: 4. The CDR3 contains 16 residues.

This chain joins TRBV4-2 and TRBJ2-7, with 13 bases identical to TRBD2. The sequence came from a woman in her sixties or seventies with active COVID-19. The source material was peripheral blood. The CDR3 sequence: CASSQTGTSGTYEQYF. CDR3 in DNA: TGTGCCAGCAGCCAGACCGGGACTAGCGGGACCTACGAGCAGTACTTC.